This TCR beta chain was retrieved from a study of beta chain features in type 1 diabetes (dated by TCRdb to between 2018 and 2020). With regard to the full study: Patients and healthy donors did not differ in mean age, gender distribution, total cell number or subset yield. Regulatory and stem cell-like memory subsets were obtained from only 8 patients and roughly 8 healthy donors, while naive and central memory subsets were obtained from all 30 or so donors. A total of roughly 100 million sorted cells were examined across all samples, and the number of cells per subset was strongly correlated with RNA yield. In the study, recently diagnosed type 1 diabetes patients and matched healthy donors were compared on the TCRB repertoires of their sorted circulating CD4+ T cell subsets.

Cut back by 0 bases and 2 bases, the V and J ends lie 8 bases apart. From the cysteine through the phenylalanine, the CDR3 covers 13 amino acids. Only the CDR3 part of the read is kept: 39 bases, read in frame from the first base. As encoded in the germline V gene (reference sequence), CDR1 is GTSNPN while CDR2 is SVGIG. To note about this clone: Which antigen it targets is not known. Per-base qualities were not stored, and no clone one base away is much larger.

Each donor gave one peripheral blood draw, roughly 120 mL on average, collected into heparinised tubes. A BD FACSAria II was used to sort naive, central memory, regulatory and stem cell-like memory CD4+ T cells with a panel that included CD45RO, CCR7, CD25, CD127, CD95 and CD27. Purity was above 98% for every sorted population. PBMCs were isolated right away by Lymphoprep density gradient centrifugation and were stained directly, without culture. To minimize batch effects, samples were stained and sorted in pairs, one healthy donor with one patient per experiment. The entire amount of isolated RNA was reverse transcribed using the High Capacity cDNA Reverse Transcription Kit, so the sequenced TCRB transcripts were expressed ones. Deep immunoSEQ sequencing was applied to naive, central memory and regulatory T cell samples, giving an average of roughly 3.3 million total reads per sample. Sorted cells were lysed in RLT buffer, and RNA was extracted using DNase-treated RNeasy Micro or Mini kits according to cell number. To prevent cross-contamination, each cell subset was processed individually, whereas patient and healthy donor samples were processed jointly. Using the immunoSEQ multiplex PCR, TCRB sequences were amplified from cDNA into 87-bp fragments spanning the CDR3 region. Sequencing of the amplicons was done on the Illumina HiSeq platform. Regarding the original processing steps: Synthetic template baselines were used to correct PCR bias computationally, reads within Hamming distance 2 were collapsed, and singletons that could not be merged were discarded. Reads were aligned against IMGT to assign V, D and J genes, CDR3 length and insertions or deletions at six rearrangement sites. Within each subset, clonotype counts were normalized to sorted cell number, after which true diversity and Gini coefficients were computed with the tcR R package. The overlap coefficient, calculated on TCRB nucleotide sequences, was used to measure repertoire sharing. Out-of-frame TCRB sequences from naive cells were analyzed as a proxy for the pre-selection repertoire. The immuneACCESS repertoire file appears here via TCRdb, limited to in-frame rearrangements. These files lack a portion of the clones; in checked studies, under half of the deficit traces to unresolved V genes, and the cause of the others is not known. V, J and clone size are those of that table, while D and trimming were read from the DNA. For this sample the table gives about 660,000 clones, of which 11% to 15% were detected only once. 0.035% to 0.04% of the sample belongs to the ten largest clones.

Results and caveats for the whole study, not just this receptor: The naive, central memory and regulatory TCRB repertoires appeared to resemble one another more closely among patients than among healthy donors. Because cDNA rather than genomic DNA was sequenced, highly expressing activated cells could have been over-represented, although no difference in activation and CD3 levels was found between groups. At VDJ recombination sites, type 1 diabetes patients had fewer insertions and more deleted nucleotides, which implies abnormalities in thymic rearrangement. Type 1 diabetes patients showed a moderate but significant shortening of TCRB CDR3 length in all four CD4+ subsets. Shorter templates might have been favored by PCR, but patient and control samples were amplified and corrected together, so both groups would have been affected equally by any skew. Because the HLA sub-analyses included only small numbers of individuals, any influence of HLA type on TCRB rearrangement was left unresolved.

Rearrangement joined TRBV30 to TRBJ2-7, and the D gene may be TRBD1, 5 bases matching. This sequence was found in a man in his late teens or twenties with type 1 diabetes. The material sequenced was naive CD4+ T cells from blood. The intended sense of this specimen's cell subset or site label: true naive CD4+ T cells. The DNA reads as follows: TGTGCCTGGAGTGTCCCAGGGCCCTACGAGCAGTACTTC. Translated, it gives CAWSVPGPYEQYF.